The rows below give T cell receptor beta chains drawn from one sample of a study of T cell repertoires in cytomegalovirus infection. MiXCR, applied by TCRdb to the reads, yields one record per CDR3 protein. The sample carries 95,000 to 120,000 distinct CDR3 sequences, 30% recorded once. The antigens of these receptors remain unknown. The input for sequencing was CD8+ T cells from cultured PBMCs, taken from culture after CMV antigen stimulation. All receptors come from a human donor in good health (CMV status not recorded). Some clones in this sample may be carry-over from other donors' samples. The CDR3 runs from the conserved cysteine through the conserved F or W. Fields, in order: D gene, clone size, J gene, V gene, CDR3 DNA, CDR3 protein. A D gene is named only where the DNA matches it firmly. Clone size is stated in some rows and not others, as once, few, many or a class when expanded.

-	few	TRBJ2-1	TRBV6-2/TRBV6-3	TGTGCCAGCAGTTTCCCAATCTCGACAGGGGCCCTGACACGGAGCGGGGTGGTAAATGAGCAGTTCTTC	CASSFPISTGALTRSGVVNEQFF
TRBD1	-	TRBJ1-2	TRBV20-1	TGCAGTGCTAGAGCCGTCCCCAGGGGGGTAGACTATGGCTACACCTTC	CSARAVPRGVDYGYTF
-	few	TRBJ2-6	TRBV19	TGTGCCAGTAGTCCCCTCATTAACTCTGGGGCCAACGTCCTGACTTTC	CASSPLINSGANVLTF
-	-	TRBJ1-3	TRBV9	TGTGCCAGCAGCGAAACCCGGGACACCTCTGGAAACACCATATATTTT	CASSETRDTSGNTIYF
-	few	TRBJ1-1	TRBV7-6	TGTGCCAGCACTGAGTCGAGGAACACTGAAGCTTTCTTT	CASTESRNTEAFF
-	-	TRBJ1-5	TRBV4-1	TGCGCCAGCAGCCAAGATCTAGGGTATAATCAGCCCCAGCATTTT	CASSQDLGYNQPQHF
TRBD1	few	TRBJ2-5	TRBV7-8	TGTGCCAGCAGCTTACCACGGGACAGAGGAGAAGAGACCCAGTACTTC	CASSLPRDRGEETQYF
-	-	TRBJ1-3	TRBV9	TGTGCCAGCAACCCGGACGGAAACTCTGGAAACACCATATATTTT	CASNPDGNSGNTIYF
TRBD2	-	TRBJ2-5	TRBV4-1	TGCGCCAGCAGCCCACTCACGCAAGCGGGGGAGGGAGAGACCCAGTACTTC	CASSPLTQAGEGETQYF
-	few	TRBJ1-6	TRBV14	TGTGCCAGCAGCCAAGATGAATCATCACCCCTCCACTTT	CASSQDESSPLHF
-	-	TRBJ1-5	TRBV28	TGTGCCAGCAGTTTTCCGGGAGGCAATCAGCCCCAGCATTTT	CASSFPGGNQPQHF
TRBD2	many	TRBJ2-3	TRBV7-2	TGTGCCAGCAGCTTAATTCTGACGGGGGGTGTAGGGAGCACAGATACGCAGTATTTT	CASSLILTGGVGSTDTQYF
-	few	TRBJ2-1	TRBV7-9	TGTGCCAGCAGCTTCGAACAGAACAATGAGCAGTTCTTC	CASSFEQNNEQFF
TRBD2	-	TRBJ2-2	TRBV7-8	TGTGCCAGCAGCGTCCGGACTAGCGGGGTTGCGAACACCGGGGAGCTGTTTTTT	CASSVRTSGVANTGELFF
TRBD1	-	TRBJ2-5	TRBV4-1	TGCGCCAGCAGCCAACCAGACAGGGGGCGAGAAGAAGGAGAGACCCAGTACTTC	CASSQPDRGREEGETQYF
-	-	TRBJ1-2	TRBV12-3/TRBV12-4	TGTGCCACCAGCACCGGGACGTATTATGGCTACACCTTC	CATSTGTYYGYTF
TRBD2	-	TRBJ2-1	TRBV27	TGTGCCAGCAGTTTATCCTCGACTAGCCCGATTGAGCAGTTCTTC	CASSLSSTSPIEQFF
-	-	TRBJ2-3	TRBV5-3	TGTGCCAGCAGCAATGGGATGAAGGCGCAGTATTTT	CASSNGMKAQYF
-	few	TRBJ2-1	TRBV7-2	-	CASSFGSGPRSYNEQFF
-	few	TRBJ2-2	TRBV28	TGTGCCAGCAGTTCCAGGGGACGGGAAGGGTCCGGGGAGCTGTTTTTT	CASSSRGREGSGELFF
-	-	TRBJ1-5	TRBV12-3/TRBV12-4	TGTGCCAGCAGTCCATGGGGACTTTCTTGGTCCCAGCATTTT	CASSPWGLSWSQHF
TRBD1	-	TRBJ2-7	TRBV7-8	TGTGCCAGCAGCTTGATAGGGGGCCCTCCCTACGAGCAGTACTTC	CASSLIGGPPYEQYF
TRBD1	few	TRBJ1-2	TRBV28	TGTGCCAGCAGTCCACGGACAGGGGGCGGGTATGGCTACACCTTC	CASSPRTGGGYGYTF
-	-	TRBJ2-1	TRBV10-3	TGTGCCATCTTCTGGGAAGGCTACAATGAGCAGTTCTTC	CAIFWEGYNEQFF
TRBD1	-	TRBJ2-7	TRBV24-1	TGTGCCACCAGTGATGGAGGTCGTGGACAGGGAGACTCCTACGAGCAGTACTTC	CATSDGGRGQGDSYEQYF
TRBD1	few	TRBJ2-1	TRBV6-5	TGTGCCAGCAGACAACAGGGGGAGGCCTACAATGAGCAGTTCTTC	CASRQQGEAYNEQFF
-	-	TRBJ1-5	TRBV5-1	TGCGCCAGCAGCTTGGTGGGCGGTAGCAATCAGCCCCAGCATTTT	CASSLVGGSNQPQHF
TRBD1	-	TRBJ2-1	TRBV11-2	TGTGCCAGCAGCTTAGTAGGGGGCCCGACCTACAATGAGCAGTTCTTC	CASSLVGGPTYNEQFF
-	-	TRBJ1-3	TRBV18	TGTGCCAGCTCACCTTCGTGGAGGGAGTCAGGAAACACCATATATTTT	CASSPSWRESGNTIYF
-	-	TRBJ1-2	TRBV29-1	TGCAGCGCAAAGACAGGAGGCAACTATGGCTACACCTTC	CSAKTGGNYGYTF
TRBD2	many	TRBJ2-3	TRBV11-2	TGTGCCAGCAGCCTGGCCCCAGGACAGGGATGGACTAGCGGGGGCTCTAGCACAGATACGCAGTATTTT	CASSLAPGQGWTSGGSSTDTQYF
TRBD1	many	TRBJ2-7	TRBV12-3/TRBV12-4	TGTGCCAGCAGTAGGACAGGGGTCAGCTACGAGCAGTACTTC	CASSRTGVSYEQYF
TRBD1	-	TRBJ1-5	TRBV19	TGTGCCAGTAGTCTTCGTCCCGGGACAGGGGTCCAAGGCAATCAGCCCCAGCATTTT	CASSLRPGTGVQGNQPQHF
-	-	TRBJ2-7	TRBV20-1	TGCAGTGCTAGAGATTGGCTGCAATCCTACGAGCAGTACTTC	CSARDWLQSYEQYF
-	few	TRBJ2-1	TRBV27	TGTGCCAGCAGCCTGAGGGTTTACAATGAGCAGTTCTTC	CASSLRVYNEQFF
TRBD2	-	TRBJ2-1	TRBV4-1	TGCGCCAGCAGCCAAGCACTAGCGGGGGGACATGAGCAGTTCTTC	CASSQALAGGHEQFF
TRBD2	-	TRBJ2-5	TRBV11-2	TGTGCCAGCAGCTTTAGCGGGGGGACCCAAGAGACCCAGTACTTC	CASSFSGGTQETQYF
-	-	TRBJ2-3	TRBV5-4	TGTGCCAGCAGCGGGGGTCCACCGGGGACAGATACGCAGTATTTT	CASSGGPPGTDTQYF
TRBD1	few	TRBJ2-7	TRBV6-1	TGTGCCAGCAGTGAAAATCCCGGACAGGGTCACTCCTACGAGCAGTACTTC	CASSENPGQGHSYEQYF
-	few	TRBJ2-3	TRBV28	TGTGCCAGCAGCCTGACAGGAGGTATCACAGATACGCAGTATTTT	CASSLTGGITDTQYF
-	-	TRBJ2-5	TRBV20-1	TGCAGTGCTAGGGACGGGGGGCCAACCTCCACCCCGACACAAGAGACCCAGTACTTC	CSARDGGPTSTPTQETQYF
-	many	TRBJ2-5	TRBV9	TGTGCCAGCAGCCCCACAGGGGGGGCGGAGACCCAGTACTTC	CASSPTGGAETQYF
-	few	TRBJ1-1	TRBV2	TGTGCCAGCCCCCGAGTAAGGAACACTGAAGCTTTCTTT	CASPRVRNTEAFF
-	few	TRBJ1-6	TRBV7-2	TGTGCCAGCAGCTTTCTTCCGCCTGAGAGCTCCTATAATTCACCCCTCCACTTT	CASSFLPPESSYNSPLHF
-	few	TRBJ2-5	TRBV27	TGTGCCAGCAGCCCTACAGGGTTGAGCGGGATGAGGGAGACCCAGTACTTC	CASSPTGLSGMRETQYF
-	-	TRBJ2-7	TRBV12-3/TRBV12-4	TGTGCCAGCAGTTTGAAGCCCTACGAGCAGTACTTC	CASSLKPYEQYF
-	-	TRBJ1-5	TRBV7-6	TGTGCCAGCAGCTTAGGGGGACGAATCCATAGCAATCAGCCCCAGCATTTT	CASSLGGRIHSNQPQHF
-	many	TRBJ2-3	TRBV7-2	TGTGCCAGCAGCTTAGGAGCGAGTAGCACAGATACGCAGTATTTT	CASSLGASSTDTQYF
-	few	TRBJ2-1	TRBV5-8	TGTGCCAGCAGCAAATCCCTCAAAACCCCGGGGAACGCCTACAATGAGCAGTTCTTC	CASSKSLKTPGNAYNEQFF
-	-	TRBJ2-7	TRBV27	TGTGCCAGCAGTTTATCTGGGGGGGGCCTCTACGAGCAGTACTTC	CASSLSGGGLYEQYF
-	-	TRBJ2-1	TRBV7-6	TGTGCCAGCAGCGCACTTAACAGGGCCCTCGTATCCTACAATGAGCAGTTCTTC	CASSALNRALVSYNEQFF
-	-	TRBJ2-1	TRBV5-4	TGTGCCAGCAGCTTGGTGGTCAATGAGCAGTTCTTC	CASSLVVNEQFF
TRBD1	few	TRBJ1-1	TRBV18	TGTGCCAGCTCACCAAGTGGACAGGGGCGCACTGAAGCTTTCTTT	CASSPSGQGRTEAFF